The clone carrying this T cell receptor beta chain was seen a handful of times. What it binds is unknown. Regarding treatment: oral pan-JAK inhibitor, 5-10 mg twice daily. The source of the sample is a study of CD8+ T cells in alopecia areata. Whole-study context: Affected scalp percentage determined the severity score of treated patients.

Germline V CDR1 and CDR2: MGHDK, SYGVNS. V dropped 5 bases and J dropped 2; count of bases not matched to a gene: 7. CDR3 length equals 15 residues. Findings and caveats of the study: For lesional scalp, especially alopecia totalis/universalis, clonality was higher than in normal scalp.

RNA, once extracted, was reverse transcribed into cDNA for use as the sequencing template. Sequenced by immunoSEQ multiplex PCR; TCRdb stores in-frame clones only, minus some. Among some 170,000 clones, around 58% were seen once, and the ten largest hold roughly 17%. The sequence was obtained from a human donor with alopecia areata. The material was CD4+ T cells sorted from blood, obtained between weeks 55 and 70, from a patient treated with tofacitinib. The chain combines TRBV25-1 with TRBJ2-3; 7 bases map to TRBD1. In DNA form, the CDR3 reads TGTGCCAGCAGTCGAGGGGGCATTAACACAGATACGCAGTATTTT. Translated: CASSRGGINTDTQYF.